One sample yielded the 22 T cell receptor beta chains listed below, sequenced in a study of molecular identifiers for immune sequencing clone quantification. Using its own MiXCR run on the PCR reads, TCRdb lists one record per CDR3 protein. The sample lists about 320,000 distinct CDR3 sequences, roughly a fifth occurring once. Sequencing was performed on naive CD8+ T cells from blood, with Jurkat cell RNA spiked in. As for subset: FACS-sorted CD8+CD4-CCR7+CD45RA+ naive T cells. Receptors were obtained from a human donor in good health. Some libraries in this study had Jurkat cell RNA spiked in.

This clonotype was recorded at least ten times. The chain is built from TRBV27 and TRBJ1-2; TRBD1 might be the D (6 bases). The CDR3 extends over 16 amino acids. CDR1 and CDR2 (germline): MNHEY, SMNVEV (reference sequence). V lost 6 bases and J lost 4, with 21 bases in between. CDR3 bases: TGTGCCAGCAGCTATGGAACCGGGACACCCTTCTATGGCTACACCTTC. Residues: CASSYGTGTPFYGYTF.

This clonotype appeared many times. V gene TRBV6-5 combines with J gene TRBJ2-7, with 11 bases matching TRBD1. This CDR3 is 17 amino acids long. In germline, CDR1 is MNHEY, CDR2 SVGAGI. Unmatched junction bases numbered 6, after V lost 2 bases and J lost 0 bases. The CDR3 loop reads CASSYNRGQGDSYEQYF. The CDR3, as DNA: TGTGCCAGCAGTTACAACCGGGGACAGGGGGACTCCTACGAGCAGTACTTC.

This rearrangement joins TRBV27 to TRBJ2-2, with no clear D. The germline V and J ends were trimmed by 1 base and 1 base, with 7 bases remaining between them. Germline CDR1 and CDR2: MNHEY and SMNVEV (reference sequence). This CDR3 region has 15 residues. CDR3 coding DNA: TGTGCCAGCAGTTTATTGCGCGTGAACACCGGGGAGCTGTTTTTT. This gives the protein CASSLLRVNTGELFF.

On this clonotype itself: This may be a read error, as it is one base from a much larger clone. CDR3 DNA: TGCAGCGTTTGGAGCGGGGTGAGGAATGAGCAGTTCTTC. This codes for CSVWSGVRNEQFF. The chain recombines TRBV29-1 with TRBJ2-1; 7 nucleotides line up with TRBD2. The length of the CDR3 is 13 residues. V shed 5 bases and J 7 bases; nucleotides not matched to a gene: 8. Germline V gene sequence: CDR1 SQVTM, CDR2 ANQGSEA.

In this sample, this clonotype turned up many times. This chain joins TRBV28 and TRBJ2-7, with 9 bases matching TRBD2. Germline V gene lookup returns CDR1 MDHEN and CDR2 SYDVKM. The CDR3 contains 16 residues. The V segment lost 3 bases and the J segment 3 bases; nucleotides outside the gene matches: 9. The CDR3 DNA follows: TGTGCCAGCAGTTTCCTGTCTAGCGGGAACCACTACGAGCAGTACTTC. It translates to CASSFLSSGNHYEQYF.

Worth noting for this clonotype: A much larger clone differs by one base, so this may be a read error. The chain employs TRBV7-9 and TRBJ1-1; D ambiguous. Germline assignment: CDR1 SEHNR and CDR2 FQNEAQ (reference sequence). Between the trimmed V and J ends, which lost 0 bases and 11 bases, there was a span of 13 bases. The length of the CDR3 is 13 residues. The CDR3 here is CASSLAVSECAFF. CDR3 DNA: TGTGCCAGCAGCTTAGCGGTGTCAGAGTGTGCTTTCTTT. The complete variable domain, with remaining parts taken from reference TRBV7-9 and TRBJ1-1, reads DTGVSQNPRHKITKRGQNVTFRCDPISEHNRLYWYRQTLGQGPEFLTYFQNEAQLEKSRLLSDRFSAERPKGSFSTLEIQRTEQGDSAMYLCASSLAVSECAFFGQGTRLTVV.

Ten or more counts support this clonotype. The chain is built from TRBV5-4 and TRBJ2-4; D call uncertain. V shed 2 bases and J shed 2 bases, with 11 bases lying between them. The length of the CDR3 is 15 residues. CDR1 and CDR2 from the germline V gene are SGHNT and YYREEE (reference sequence). In DNA, the CDR3 is TGTGCCAGCAGCTTACCGAGTAGCCCCAAAAACATTCAGTACTTC. It codes for CASSLPSSPKNIQYF.

As concerns this clonotype: A single base separates this from a much larger clone, so it may be a read error. The rearrangement uses TRBV30 and TRBJ1-1; 7 bases match TRBD1. The CDR3 runs to 13 residues. Germline CDR1 is GTSNPN and CDR2 is SVGIG (reference sequence). CDR3 loop: CAWSVQGNAEAFF. Here the CDR3 DNA reads TGTGCCTGGAGTGTACAGGGGAACGCTGAAGCTTTCTTT.

This clonotype was recorded a few times. The chain combines TRBV25-1 with TRBJ1-1; maybe TRBD1 (5 bases). The CDR3 runs to 15 residues. V was pared by 3 bases and J by 1 base, with 12 bases between. The germline V gene has CDR1 MGHDK and CDR2 SYGVNS. The CDR3, as DNA: TGTGCCAGCAGTGAGTCCAGGGAGGGGAACACTGAAGCTTTCTTT. Amino acid sequence: CASSESREGNTEAFF.

The V gene is TRBV4-3, the J gene TRBJ2-7; TRBD2 aligns across 9 bases. Germline trimming cut 1 base from V and 7 bases from J; bases unmatched to any gene: 11. The CDR3 extends over 16 amino acids. Per the germline V gene, CDR1 is LGHNA and CDR2 is YSLEER. CDR3 region: CASSQGYLAGDWEQYF. CDR3 sequence (DNA): TGCGCCAGCAGCCAAGGGTACTTAGCGGGAGACTGGGAGCAGTACTTC.

This clonotype was seen ten or more times. This chain joins TRBV4-2 and TRBJ2-7, with D uncertain. V was pared by 3 bases and J by 6 bases, with 12 bases between. CDR1 and CDR2 (germline): LGHNA, YNFKEQ. CDR3 length: 13 residues. The CDR3: CASSHGLAPEQYF. The CDR3 nucleotides are TGTGCCAGCAGCCATGGTTTGGCTCCCGAGCAGTACTTC.

The chain links TRBV27 to TRBJ2-5; D is possibly TRBD1 (7 bases). Between the trimmed V and J ends, which lost 6 bases and 3 bases, there was a span of 11 bases. The CDR3 totals 13 residues. Germline V lookup: CDR1 MNHEY, CDR2 SMNVEV (reference sequence). This CDR3 is CASSRGTEETQYF. The CDR3 DNA is TGTGCCAGCAGCCGCGGGACAGAAGAGACCCAGTACTTC.

The chain has TRBV7-9 and TRBJ2-1, with 7 bases matching TRBD1. Germline V CDR1 and CDR2: SEHNR, FQNEAQ (reference sequence). There are 15 residues in the CDR3. CDR3 DNA: TGTGTTAGCACCGGGACAGAGCGAATGTACAATGAGCAGTTCTTC. Encoded protein: CVSTGTERMYNEQFF.

This clonotype was detected ten times or more. J is TRBJ2-5 and V is TRBV12-3 or TRBV12-4, with D perhaps matching TRBD2 (5 bases). V was clipped by 5 bases and J by 1 base, with 11 bases between them. The CDR3 is 14 amino acids. For the CDR3, the DNA is TGTGCCAGCAGTCCTTGGGGAGTCCAAGAGACCCAGTACTTC. It specifies CASSPWGVQETQYF.

The chain couples TRBV10-1 to TRBJ2-5, with D perhaps being TRBD1 or TRBD2 (5 bases each). Germline V CDR1 and CDR2: WNHNN, SYGVQD (reference sequence). Trimming stripped 11 bases from V and 4 bases from J, with 17 bases between. The CDR3 is made up of 13 amino acids. The CDR3 nucleotides read TGCGCCTTCAGGTGTGAGGGGTTAGAGACCCAGTACTTC. The encoded protein is CAFRCEGLETQYF.

In the case of this clonotype: One base away lies a much larger clone, so this may be a sequencing read error. This chain uses TRBV30 with TRBJ1-1; 12 bases are a match to TRBD1. Per the germline V gene, CDR1 is GTSNPN and CDR2 is SVGIG (reference sequence). The CDR3 loop spans 17 amino acids. The CDR3 protein is CAWSVPGQGASNTGAFF. CDR3 bases: TGTGCCTGGAGTGTACCGGGACAGGGGGCTTCGAACACTGGAGCTTTCTTT.

On this clonotype itself: Being one base from a much bigger clone, this may be a read error. The chain couples TRBV9 to TRBJ2-7, with TRBD1 matching 8 bases. Germline trimming cut 7 bases from V and 2 bases from J; bases unmatched to any gene: 14. This CDR3 has 16 amino acids. Germline V gene lookup returns CDR1 SGDLS and CDR2 YYNGEE. This CDR3 is CASGLNQGQGPYEQYF. As DNA, the CDR3 is TGTGCCAGCGGCCTAAACCAAGGACAGGGCCCCTACGAGCAGTACTTC.

Ten or more counts support this clonotype. The chain is built from TRBV13 and TRBJ2-3; 10 nucleotides agree with TRBD1. CDR3 size: 15 residues. Unmatched junction bases numbered 4, after V lost 0 bases and J lost 7 bases. Germline values: CDR1 PRHDT, CDR2 FYEKMQ (reference sequence). This CDR3 is CASSLGGQGVNTQYF. CDR3 DNA: TGTGCCAGCAGCTTAGGTGGACAGGGGGTAAATACGCAGTATTTT.

Comments on this clonotype: A read error is possible here, since a much larger clone lies one base away. The chain carries TRBV28 and TRBJ1-4, with D possibly matching TRBD1 (5 bases). The CDR3 consists of 19 residues. The germline V gene has CDR1 MDHEN and CDR2 SYDVKM. CDR3 nucleotide sequence: TGTGCCAGCAGTTTATGGAGCGGGACCTCTCTATCTACTAATGGAAAACTGTTTTTT. Protein sequence: CASSLWSGTSLSTNGKLFF. Looking up the rest from reference TRBV28 and TRBJ1-4 gives the full variable domain: DVKVTQSSRYLVKRTGEKVFLECVQDMDHENMFWYRQDPGLGLRLIYFSYDVKMKEKGDIPEGYSVSREKKERFSLILESASTNQTSMYLCASSLWSGTSLSTNGKLFFGSGTQLSVL.

In this sample, this clonotype turned up many times. The V and J genes are TRBV12-3 or TRBV12-4 and TRBJ1-1, with D possibly being TRBD1 (5 bases). Trimming stripped 6 bases from V and 7 bases from J, with 18 bases between. The CDR3 runs to 14 residues. CDR3 nucleotides: TGTGCCAGCAGACCCGACAATAGGGACTATGAAGCTTTCTTT. The encoded protein is CASRPDNRDYEAFF.

This clonotype was seen a few times. The chain has TRBV15 and TRBJ2-3; D may be TRBD2 (6 bases). This CDR3 region has 16 residues. Trimming pared 0 bases from V and 3 bases from J, leaving 13 bases between. Germline V gene data show CDR1 as LNHNV and CDR2 as YYDKDF (reference sequence). The CDR3 is CATSRDRRGWTDTQYF. The CDR3 DNA follows: TGTGCCACCAGCAGAGATCGCCGGGGGTGGACAGATACGCAGTATTTT.

In its sample, this clonotype was seen a few times. This sequence joins TRBV5-6 and TRBJ2-5, with D maybe TRBD2 (5 bases). With 2 bases removed from V and 10 bases from J, the gap between germline ends came to 18 bases. Germline V CDR1 and CDR2: SGHDT, YYEEEE. The CDR3 spans 14 residues. The CDR3: CASSFWGANVGQYF. The CDR3 nucleotides are TGTGCCAGCAGCTTCTGGGGAGCCAATGTAGGCCAGTACTTC.